These 23 T cell receptor beta chains came from one sample sequenced in a study of regulatory T cells in long-lasting Graves disease. Time point defined: newly diagnosed GD, antithyroid drugs for less than 3 months. PBMC-derived RNA was used for the TCR library. According to the study, TCR beta libraries were built with iRepertoire HTBI primers and CDR3-region Arm-PCR. TCRdb re-called the multiplex PCR reads through MiXCR, storing one row per CDR3 protein. The top ten clones hold under 20% of a sample with 360,000 or so distinct CDR3 sequences, approximately 12% of them seen once. These data were also reused for a study on T cells in Graves' hyperthyroidism and ophthalmopathy.

Sequences were derived from peripheral blood mononuclear cells (PBMCs), sampled at new diagnosis, from a patient treated with antithyroid drugs. The receptors stem from a woman under 30 with Graves disease.

The gene calls are TRBV4-2 and TRBJ1-4; maybe TRBD1 (5 bases). With 2 bases removed from V and 5 bases from J, the gap between germline ends came to 18 bases. CDR3 length: 17 residues. From germline, CDR1 is LGHNA and CDR2 YNFKEQ. The CDR3 DNA reads as TGTGCCAGCAGCCAACTCCACAAGGCAGGGCCAAATGAAAAACTGTTTTTT. Its protein product is CASSQLHKAGPNEKLFF.

This clonotype was seen repeatedly, ten times or more. The gene calls are TRBV12-3 or TRBV12-4 and TRBJ1-1; no reliable D call. Trimming pared 10 bases from V and 7 bases from J, leaving 13 bases between. There are 11 residues in the CDR3. CDR3 region: CATGESFEAFF. In DNA, the CDR3 is TGTGCCACCGGGGAGAGTTTTGAAGCTTTCTTT.

This clonotype was picked up many times. This chain joins TRBV27 and TRBJ2-1, with TRBD2 identical over 10 bases. V dropped 2 bases and J dropped 0; count of bases not matched to a gene: 10. The length of the CDR3 is 19 residues. CDR1 and CDR2 (germline): MNHEY, SMNVEV (reference sequence). Written as DNA, the CDR3 is TGTGCCAGCAGTTTAGGCCCAGCGGGGGGGCCCAGCTCCTACAATGAGCAGTTCTTC. Protein: CASSLGPAGGPSSYNEQFF.

This clonotype was picked up many times. V and J are TRBV3-1 and TRBJ2-1; D gene ambiguous. The J call is uncertain, as TRBJ2-5 better fits the DNA end. There are 13 residues in the CDR3. From germline, CDR1 is LGHDT and CDR2 YNNKEL (reference sequence). In DNA, the CDR3 is TGTGCCAGCAGCCAGAGGCGCCAAGAGACCCAGTACTTC. This sequence encodes CASSQRRQETQYF.

Ten or more counts support this clonotype. The chain carries TRBV10-3 and TRBJ2-1, with D possibly being TRBD1 (6 bases). CDR3 size: 14 residues. With 0 bases removed from V and 10 bases from J, the gap between germline ends came to 13 bases. Germline V gene lookup returns CDR1 ENHRY and CDR2 SYGVKD. DNA of the CDR3: TGTGCCATCAGTGAGTCTTTGGGGGCTCCGGAGCAGTTCTTC. Its translation: CAISESLGAPEQFF.

This clonotype was counted ten times or more. This sequence joins TRBV11-1 and TRBJ2-7; D may match TRBD1 or TRBD2 (5 bases each). Germline V gene sequence: CDR1 SGHAT, CDR2 FQDESV (reference sequence). The CDR3 totals 13 residues. The germline V and J ends were trimmed by 4 bases and 0 bases, with 7 bases remaining between them. CDR3 residues: CASSSGLSYEQYF. CDR3 bases: TGTGCCAGCAGCTCGGGGCTCTCCTACGAGCAGTACTTC.

There are many counts of this clonotype. This rearrangement joins TRBV7-2 to TRBJ2-7; 8 nucleotides match TRBD2. The V gene's germline CDR1 is SGHTA and CDR2 FQGNSA. V trimming: 0 bases; J trimming: 1 base; junction bases outside the gene matches: 5. CDR3 length equals 16 residues. Written as DNA, the CDR3 is TGTGCCAGCAGCTTAGCTCCGAGCGGGAGATCCTACGAGCAGTACTTC. Protein sequence: CASSLAPSGRSYEQYF.

This clonotype was observed many times. The chain carries TRBV20-1 and TRBJ2-7; 9 nucleotides match TRBD1. CDR1 DFQATT and CDR2 SNEGSKA come from the germline V gene (reference sequence). There are 17 residues in the CDR3. V lost 1 base to trimming and J lost 3 bases; unmatched junction nucleotides: 13. The CDR3 DNA follows: TGCAGTGCTAGAGGTTTACCCGGGACAGGGTTTATCTACGAGCAGTACTTC. Protein product: CSARGLPGTGFIYEQYF.

V gene TRBV4-3 combines with J gene TRBJ1-2; TRBD1 matches at 7 bases. Trimming removed 2 bases from V and 3 bases from J; junction bases left unmatched: 3. The germline CDR1 and CDR2 sequences are LGHNA and YSLEER. This CDR3 is built from 14 residues. The CDR3 spells CASSQQGVDYGYTF. The CDR3 nucleotides read TGCGCCAGCAGCCAACAGGGGGTGGACTATGGCTACACCTTC.

Notes on this clonotype: A much bigger clone sits one base away, suggesting this may be a read error. The V gene is TRBV6-5, the J gene TRBJ1-6; D gene uncertain. From germline, CDR1 is MNHEY and CDR2 SVGAGI. This CDR3 contains 15 residues. DNA of the CDR3: TGTGCCAGCGGTTACGGACTTACCTATAATTCACCCCTCCACTTT. Translation gives CASGYGLTYNSPLHF.

Of note for this clonotype: Given a far larger clone just one base away, this is likely a sequencing read error. The chain links TRBV2 to TRBJ2-3; a weak D match, TRBD2 (7 bases). The J call is in doubt because the DNA end fits TRBJ2-1 better. This CDR3 is built from 15 residues. CDR1 is SNHLY, CDR2 FYNNEI, per germline. The CDR3 DNA follows: TGTGCCATCAGTGAATCAGGGGACTACTACAATGAGCAGTTCTTC. Protein product: CAISESGDYYNEQFF.

This clonotype was seen more than once but under ten times. The chain recombines TRBV7-9 with TRBJ2-5; 7 nucleotides match TRBD1. V lost 7 bases, J lost 5 bases, and 7 bases stayed unmatched. This CDR3 spans 13 amino acids. Germline-derived CDR1 and CDR2 are SEHNR and FQNEAQ (reference sequence). The chain's CDR3 is CASIDRAEETQYF. CDR3 bases: TGTGCCAGCATAGACAGGGCAGAGGAGACCCAGTACTTC.

This clonotype has a count of ten or more. The chain recombines TRBV6-1 with TRBJ1-1; 7 nucleotides match TRBD1. The CDR3 contains 17 residues. Losses at the gene ends were 6 bases for V and 1 base for J; bases not matched to a gene: 14. Germline CDR1 reads MNHNS; CDR2 reads SASEGT. The CDR3 nucleotides are TGTGCCAGCAGCGAATGGGGGACAGTCCCTCCGAACACTGAAGCTTTCTTT. Amino acids: CASSEWGTVPPNTEAFF.

This clonotype was counted between two and nine times. The rearrangement joins TRBV28 to TRBJ1-4; a weak D match, TRBD1 (5 bases). In germline, CDR1 is MDHEN, CDR2 SYDVKM. The CDR3 extends over 14 amino acids. V shed 6 bases and J shed 5 bases, with 13 bases lying between them. CDR3 sequence (DNA): TGTGCCAGCAGCAACAGGCGGTTAAATGAAAAACTGTTTTTT. Translation gives CASSNRRLNEKLFF.

This clonotype has a handful of counts. The rearrangement links TRBV29-1 to TRBJ2-2; D is unclear. The CDR3 is made up of 15 amino acids. Germline V gene lookup returns CDR1 SQVTM and CDR2 ANQGSEA. V lost 2 bases and J 4 bases, leaving 14 bases between the germline ends. Written as DNA, the CDR3 is TGCAGCGTTGAATCCCTCGGCAGTGGCACCGGGGAGCTGTTTTTT. Amino acid sequence: CSVESLGSGTGELFF.

This clonotype was found many times. The rearrangement links TRBV4-1 to TRBJ2-7; possibly TRBD1 for D (5 bases). Germline V gene data show CDR1 as MGHRA and CDR2 as YSYEKL. The CDR3 has 13 residues. V lost 0 bases and J lost 6, with 9 bases in between. The CDR3 DNA reads as TGCGCCAGCAGCCAAGATATCAGGGCCGAGCAGTACGTC. Residues: CASSQDIRAEQYV.

The chain links TRBV7-6 to TRBJ2-5, with D possibly TRBD1 on 5 matching bases. The germline V gene encodes CDR1 SGHVS and CDR2 FNYEAQ. The CDR3 has 15 amino acids. Trimming removed 2 bases at V and 1 base at J, with 11 bases between. The CDR3 DNA follows: TGTGCCAGCAGCTTAAGGGGTGGCACCCAAGAGACCCAGTACTTC. Its translation: CASSLRGGTQETQYF. Full variable domain (rest looked up from reference TRBV7-6 and TRBJ2-5): GAGVSQSPRYKVTKRGQDVALRCDPISGHVSLYWYRQALGQGPEFLTYFNYEAQQDKSGLPNDRFSAERPEGSISTLTIQRTEQRDSAMYRCASSLRGGTQETQYFGPGTRLLVL.

This clonotype was recorded many times. The chain carries TRBV7-9 and TRBJ1-1; D remains ambiguous. The CDR3 spans 11 residues. Germline lookup yields CDR1 SEHNR and CDR2 FQNEAQ (reference sequence). Trimming removed 1 base at V and 11 bases at J, with 8 bases between. The CDR3 loop is CASSLGNKAFF. CDR3 DNA sequence: TGTGCCAGCAGCTTAGGGAACAAGGCTTTCTTT.

This clonotype was counted ten times or more. The genes are TRBV28 and TRBJ2-1, with no clear D. CDR3 length: 13 amino acids. Germline lookup yields CDR1 MDHEN and CDR2 SYDVKM. Trimming took off 3 bases at V and 5 bases at J, with 8 bases between the two ends. As DNA, the CDR3 is TGTGCCAGCAGTTTTTGGGCAGACAATGAGCAGTTCTTC. This encodes CASSFWADNEQFF.

The table lists this clonotype with a few counts. The V call is TRBV15, the J call TRBJ2-1; the D is unclear. Germline CDR1 LNHNV, CDR2 YYDKDF (reference sequence). V lost 0 bases to trimming and J lost 5 bases, with 14 bases between them. This CDR3 has 16 amino acids. This CDR3 is CATSREMGIFNNEQFF. The CDR3, as DNA: TGTGCCACCAGCAGAGAGATGGGGATTTTCAACAATGAGCAGTTCTTC.

In its sample, this clonotype was seen many times. The chain links TRBV28 to TRBJ2-7, with a possible D match to TRBD1 (6 bases). V gave up 5 bases and J gave up 0 bases, with 14 bases separating them. CDR1 is MDHEN and CDR2 is SYDVKM in the germline V gene. This CDR3 is built from 15 residues. The CDR3 DNA follows: TGTGCCAGCAGTGGGCCGGGGACAAGCTCCTACGAGCAGTACTTC. As protein: CASSGPGTSSYEQYF.

This clonotype was picked up many times. The gene calls are TRBV7-8 and TRBJ1-4, with a weak D call TRBD1 (5 bases). CDR3 length: 16 amino acids. Trimming removed 5 bases from V and 3 bases from J, with 16 bases in between. Per germline, CDR1 SGHVS and CDR2 FQNEAQ. CDR3 sequence: CASSRSGSVANEKLFF. CDR3 DNA sequence: TGTGCCAGCAGCCGATCAGGGAGTGTGGCTAATGAAAAACTGTTTTTT.

The genes are TRBV30 and TRBJ2-3; D gene uncertain. CDR3 length: 12 residues. The V gene's germline CDR1 is GTSNPN and CDR2 SVGIG (reference sequence). Trimming pared 2 bases from V and 4 bases from J, leaving 7 bases between. The CDR3 DNA sequence: TGTGCCTGGAGTACCGTCCCAGATACGCAGTATTTT. This encodes CAWSTVPDTQYF.